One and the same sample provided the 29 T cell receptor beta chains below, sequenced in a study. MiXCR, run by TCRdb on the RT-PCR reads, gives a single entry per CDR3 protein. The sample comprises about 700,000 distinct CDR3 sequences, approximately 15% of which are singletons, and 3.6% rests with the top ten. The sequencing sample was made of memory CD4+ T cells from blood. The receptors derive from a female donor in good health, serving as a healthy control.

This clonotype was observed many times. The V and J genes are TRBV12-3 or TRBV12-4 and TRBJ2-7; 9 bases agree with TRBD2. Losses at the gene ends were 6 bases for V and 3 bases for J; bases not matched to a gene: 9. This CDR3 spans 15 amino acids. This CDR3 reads CASSLRGSGSYEQYF. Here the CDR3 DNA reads TGTGCCAGCAGCCTCCGGGGTAGCGGGAGCTACGAGCAGTACTTC.

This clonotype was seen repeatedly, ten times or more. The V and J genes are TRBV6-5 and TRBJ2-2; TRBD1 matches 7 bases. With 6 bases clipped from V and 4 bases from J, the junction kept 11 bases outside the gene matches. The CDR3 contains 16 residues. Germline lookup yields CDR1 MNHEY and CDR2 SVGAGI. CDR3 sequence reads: CASRAGHRGSTGELFF. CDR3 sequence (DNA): TGTGCCAGCAGAGCCGGGCACAGGGGCAGCACCGGGGAGCTGTTTTTT.

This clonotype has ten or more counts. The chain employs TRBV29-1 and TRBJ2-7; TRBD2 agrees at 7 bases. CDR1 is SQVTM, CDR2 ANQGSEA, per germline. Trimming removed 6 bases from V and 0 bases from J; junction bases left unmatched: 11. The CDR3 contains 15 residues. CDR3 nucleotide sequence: TGCAGCGTCCTACTCCTCCGGGACTACTCCTACGAGCAGTACTTC. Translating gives CSVLLLRDYSYEQYF.

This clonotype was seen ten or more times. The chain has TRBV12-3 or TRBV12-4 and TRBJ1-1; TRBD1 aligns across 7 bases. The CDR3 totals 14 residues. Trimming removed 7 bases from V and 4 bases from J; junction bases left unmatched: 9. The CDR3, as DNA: TGTGCCAGCATCATCGACAGGGCTGCCACTGAAGCTTTCTTT. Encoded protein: CASIIDRAATEAFF.

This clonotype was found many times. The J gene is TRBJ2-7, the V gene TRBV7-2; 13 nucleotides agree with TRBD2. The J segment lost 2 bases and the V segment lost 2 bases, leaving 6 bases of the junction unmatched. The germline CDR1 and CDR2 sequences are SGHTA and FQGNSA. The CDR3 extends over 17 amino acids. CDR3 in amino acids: CASSLWGLAGQPYEQYF. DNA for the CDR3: TGTGCCAGCAGCTTATGGGGACTAGCGGGACAACCCTACGAGCAGTACTTC.

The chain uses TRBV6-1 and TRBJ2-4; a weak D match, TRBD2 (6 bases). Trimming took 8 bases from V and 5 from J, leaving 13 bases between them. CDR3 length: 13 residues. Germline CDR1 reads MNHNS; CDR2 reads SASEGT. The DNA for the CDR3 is TGTGCCAGCCTGAGACCGGGAGAAAACATTCAGTACTTC. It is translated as CASLRPGENIQYF.

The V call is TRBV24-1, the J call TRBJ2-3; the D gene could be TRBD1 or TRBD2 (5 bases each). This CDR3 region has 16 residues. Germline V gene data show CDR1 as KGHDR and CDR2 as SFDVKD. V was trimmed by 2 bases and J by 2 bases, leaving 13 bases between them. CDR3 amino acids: CATSDSTGTTTDTQYF. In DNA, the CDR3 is TGTGCCACCAGTGATTCCACCGGGACCACCACAGATACGCAGTATTTT.

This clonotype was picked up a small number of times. The CDR3 DNA is TGCAGTGCTGAGACAGGGGAGAACACTGAAGCTTTCTTT. Its protein is CSAETGENTEAFF. The chain recombines TRBV20-1 with TRBJ1-1; 8 bases map to TRBD1. V lost 5 bases and J lost 1; bases outside the gene matches: 3. The CDR3 loop spans 13 amino acids. Per the germline V gene, CDR1 is DFQATT and CDR2 is SNEGSKA (reference sequence).

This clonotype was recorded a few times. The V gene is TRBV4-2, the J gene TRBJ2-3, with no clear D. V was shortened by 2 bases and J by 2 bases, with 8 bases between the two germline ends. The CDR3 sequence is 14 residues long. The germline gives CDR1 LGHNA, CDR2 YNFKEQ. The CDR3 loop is CASSQQEPTDTQYF. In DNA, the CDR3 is TGTGCCAGCAGCCAACAGGAGCCCACAGATACGCAGTATTTT.

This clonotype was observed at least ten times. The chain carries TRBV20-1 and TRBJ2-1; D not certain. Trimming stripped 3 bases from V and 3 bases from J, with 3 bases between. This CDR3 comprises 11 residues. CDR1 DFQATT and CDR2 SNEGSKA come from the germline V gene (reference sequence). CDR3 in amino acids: CSARFYNEQFF. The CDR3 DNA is TGCAGTGCTAGGTTCTACAATGAGCAGTTCTTC.

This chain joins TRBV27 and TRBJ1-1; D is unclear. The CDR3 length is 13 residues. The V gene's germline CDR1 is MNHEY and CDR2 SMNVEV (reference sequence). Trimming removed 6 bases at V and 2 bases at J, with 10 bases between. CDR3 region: CASRPYKNTEAFF. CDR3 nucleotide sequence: TGTGCCAGCAGGCCCTACAAAAACACTGAAGCTTTCTTT.

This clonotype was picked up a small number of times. The CDR3 DNA reads as TGTGCCAGCAGCCCCGGTGTTTCGCAGTTCTTC. Translating gives CASSPGVSQFF. J is TRBJ2-1 and V is TRBV7-2; D is undetermined. This CDR3 has 11 residues. The V gene's germline CDR1 is SGHTA and CDR2 FQGNSA. V lost 5 bases and J 12 bases, leaving 11 bases between the germline ends. The whole variable domain, remainder taken from reference TRBV7-2 and TRBJ2-1, is GAGVSQSPSNKVTEKGKDVELRCDPISGHTALYWYRQSLGQGLEFLIYFQGNSAPDKSGLPSDRFSAERTGGSVSTLTIQRTQQEDSAVYLCASSPGVSQFFGPGTRLTVL.

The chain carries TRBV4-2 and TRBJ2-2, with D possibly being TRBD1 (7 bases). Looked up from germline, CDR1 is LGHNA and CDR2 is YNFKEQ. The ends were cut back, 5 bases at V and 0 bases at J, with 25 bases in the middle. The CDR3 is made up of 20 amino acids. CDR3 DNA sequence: TGTGCCAGCAGCAGAGATCGGTCAGGGGGGAGTTACACGAACACCGGGGAGCTGTTTTTT. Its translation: CASSRDRSGGSYTNTGELFF.

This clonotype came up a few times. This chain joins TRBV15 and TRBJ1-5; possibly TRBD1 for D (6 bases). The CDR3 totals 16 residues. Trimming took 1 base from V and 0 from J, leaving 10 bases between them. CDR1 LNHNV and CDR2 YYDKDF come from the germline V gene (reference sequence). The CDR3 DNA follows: TGTGCCACCAGCAGAGTATGGGGGGCTAGCAATCAGCCCCAGCATTTT. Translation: CATSRVWGASNQPQHF.

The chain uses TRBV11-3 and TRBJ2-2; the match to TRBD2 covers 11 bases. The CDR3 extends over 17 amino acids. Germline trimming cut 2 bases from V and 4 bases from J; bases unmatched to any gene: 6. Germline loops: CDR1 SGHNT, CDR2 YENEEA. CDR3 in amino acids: CASSLRLAGGGTGELFF. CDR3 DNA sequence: TGTGCCAGCAGCTTAAGGCTAGCGGGAGGTGGCACCGGGGAGCTGTTTTTT.

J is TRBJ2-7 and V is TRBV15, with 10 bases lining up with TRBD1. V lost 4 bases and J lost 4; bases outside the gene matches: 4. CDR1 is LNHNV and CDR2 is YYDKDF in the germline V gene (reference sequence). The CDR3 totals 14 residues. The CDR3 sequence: CATSTPDRGYEQYF. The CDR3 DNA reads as TGTGCCACCAGCACCCCGGACAGGGGGTACGAGCAGTACTTC.

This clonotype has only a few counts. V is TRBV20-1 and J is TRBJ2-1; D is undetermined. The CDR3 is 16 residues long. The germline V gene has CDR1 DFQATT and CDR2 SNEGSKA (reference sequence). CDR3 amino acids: CRAPLSGFSPQNEQFF. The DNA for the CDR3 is TGCAGGGCCCCCCTTTCGGGCTTCTCCCCGCAAAATGAGCAGTTCTTC.

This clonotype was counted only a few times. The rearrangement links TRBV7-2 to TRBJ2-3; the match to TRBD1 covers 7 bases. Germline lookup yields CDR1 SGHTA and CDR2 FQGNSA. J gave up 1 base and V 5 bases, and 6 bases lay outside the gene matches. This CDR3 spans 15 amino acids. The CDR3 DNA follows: TGTGCCAGCAGCCCGGACAGGCAACGCACAGATACGCAGTATTTT. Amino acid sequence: CASSPDRQRTDTQYF.

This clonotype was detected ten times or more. The CDR3 DNA is TGTGCCACCAGCGAGGGGAGGCTCAGTCGGGATACGCAGTATTTT. This encodes CATSEGRLSRDTQYF. The chain employs TRBV24-1 and TRBJ2-3; D possibly corresponds to TRBD2 (6 bases). The V end was cut by 7 bases, the J end by 6 bases, with 19 bases between. The CDR3 spans 15 residues. Germline CDR1 KGHDR, CDR2 SFDVKD.

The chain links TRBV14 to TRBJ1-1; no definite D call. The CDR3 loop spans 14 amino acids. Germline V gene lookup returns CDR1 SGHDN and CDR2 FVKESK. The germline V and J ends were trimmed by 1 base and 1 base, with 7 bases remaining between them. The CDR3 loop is CASSQASWNTEAFF. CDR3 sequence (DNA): TGTGCCAGCAGCCAAGCTAGTTGGAACACTGAAGCTTTCTTT.

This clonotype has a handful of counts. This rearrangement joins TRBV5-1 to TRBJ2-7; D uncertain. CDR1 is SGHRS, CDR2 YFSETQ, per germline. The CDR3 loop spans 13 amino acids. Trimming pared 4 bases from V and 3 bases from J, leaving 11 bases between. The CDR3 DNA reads TGCGCCAGCAGCAAGGACGGAATCTACGAGCAGTACTTC. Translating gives CASSKDGIYEQYF.

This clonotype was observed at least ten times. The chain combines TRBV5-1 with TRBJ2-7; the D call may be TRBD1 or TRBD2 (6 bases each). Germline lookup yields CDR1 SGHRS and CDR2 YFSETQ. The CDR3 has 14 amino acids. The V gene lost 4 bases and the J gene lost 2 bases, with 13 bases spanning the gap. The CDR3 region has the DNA TGCGCCAGCAGCACCGGAGGGGGTACCTACGAGCAGTACTTC. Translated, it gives CASSTGGGTYEQYF.

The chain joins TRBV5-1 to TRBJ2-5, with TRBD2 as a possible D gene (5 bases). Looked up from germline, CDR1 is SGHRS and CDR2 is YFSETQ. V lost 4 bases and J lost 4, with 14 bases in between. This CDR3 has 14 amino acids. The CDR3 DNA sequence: TGCGCCAGCAGCGACGACTCCGGAGGAGAGACCCAGTACTTC. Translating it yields CASSDDSGGETQYF.

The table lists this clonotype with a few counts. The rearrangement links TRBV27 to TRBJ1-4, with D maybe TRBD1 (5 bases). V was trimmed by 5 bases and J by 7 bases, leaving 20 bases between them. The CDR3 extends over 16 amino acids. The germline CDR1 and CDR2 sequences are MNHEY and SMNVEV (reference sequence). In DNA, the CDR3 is TGTGCCAGCAGTAACCTAGCAGGGCAGGTACTTGAAAAACTGTTTTTT. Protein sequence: CASSNLAGQVLEKLFF.

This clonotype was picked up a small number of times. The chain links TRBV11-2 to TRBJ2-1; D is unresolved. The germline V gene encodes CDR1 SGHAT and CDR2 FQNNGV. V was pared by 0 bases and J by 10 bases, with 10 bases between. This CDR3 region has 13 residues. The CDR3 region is CASSLELNGEQFF. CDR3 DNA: TGTGCCAGCAGCTTAGAGTTAAACGGAGAGCAGTTCTTC.

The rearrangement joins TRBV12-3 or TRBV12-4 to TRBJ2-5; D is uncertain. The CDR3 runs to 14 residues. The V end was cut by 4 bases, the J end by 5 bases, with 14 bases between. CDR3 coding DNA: TGTGCCAGCAGTTACCGCAAGGGTCAGGAGACCCAGTACTTC. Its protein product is CASSYRKGQETQYF.

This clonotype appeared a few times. CDR3 DNA: TGCAGTGCACCCCGGGCTAGCGGGACCAACAATGAGCAGTTCTTC. Residues: CSAPRASGTNNEQFF. The chain couples TRBV20-1 to TRBJ2-1; 9 nucleotides align to TRBD2. CDR3 length: 15 amino acids. Germline V lookup: CDR1 DFQATT, CDR2 SNEGSKA (reference sequence). The trim removed 6 bases at V and 5 bases at J, leaving 11 bases unmatched.

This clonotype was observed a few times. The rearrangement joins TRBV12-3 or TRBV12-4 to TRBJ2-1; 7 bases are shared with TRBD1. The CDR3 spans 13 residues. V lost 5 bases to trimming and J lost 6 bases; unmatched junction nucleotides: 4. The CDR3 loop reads CASSPGTANEQFF. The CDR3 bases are TGTGCCAGCAGTCCGGGGACAGCCAATGAGCAGTTCTTC.

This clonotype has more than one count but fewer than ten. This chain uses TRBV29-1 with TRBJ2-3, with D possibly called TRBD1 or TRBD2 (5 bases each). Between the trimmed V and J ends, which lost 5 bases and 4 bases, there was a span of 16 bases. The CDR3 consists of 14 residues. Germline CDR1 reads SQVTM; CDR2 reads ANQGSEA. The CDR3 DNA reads TGCAGCGTTCGGACACCCCTAGCTGCAGATACGCAGTATTTT. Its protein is CSVRTPLAADTQYF.